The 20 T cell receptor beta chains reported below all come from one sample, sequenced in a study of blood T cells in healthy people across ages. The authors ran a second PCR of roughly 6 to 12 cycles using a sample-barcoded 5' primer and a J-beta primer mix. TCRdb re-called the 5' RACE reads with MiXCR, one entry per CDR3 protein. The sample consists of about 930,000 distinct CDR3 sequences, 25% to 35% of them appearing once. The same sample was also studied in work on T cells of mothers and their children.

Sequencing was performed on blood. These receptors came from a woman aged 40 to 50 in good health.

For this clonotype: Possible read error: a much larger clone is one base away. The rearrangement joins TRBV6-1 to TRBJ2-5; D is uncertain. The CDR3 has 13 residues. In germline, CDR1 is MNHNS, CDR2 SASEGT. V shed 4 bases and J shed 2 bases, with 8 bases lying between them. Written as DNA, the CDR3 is TGTGCCAGCAGTGCAGTAGGTCAAGAGACCCAGTACTTC. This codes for CASSAVGQETQYF.

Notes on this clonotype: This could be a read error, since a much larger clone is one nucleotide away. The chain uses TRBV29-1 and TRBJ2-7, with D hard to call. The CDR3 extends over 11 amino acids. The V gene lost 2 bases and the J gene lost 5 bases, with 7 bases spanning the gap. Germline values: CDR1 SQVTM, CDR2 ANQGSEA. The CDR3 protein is CSVEYGHEQYF. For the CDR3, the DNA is TGCAGCGTTGAATACGGCCACGAGCAGTACTTC.

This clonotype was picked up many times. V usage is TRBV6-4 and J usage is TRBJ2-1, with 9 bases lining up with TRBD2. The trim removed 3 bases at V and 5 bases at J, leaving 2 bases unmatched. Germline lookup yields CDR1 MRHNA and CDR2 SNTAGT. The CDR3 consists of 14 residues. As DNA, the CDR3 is TGTGCCAGCAGTGAAGCGGGGGGCCACAATGAGCAGTTCTTC. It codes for CASSEAGGHNEQFF.

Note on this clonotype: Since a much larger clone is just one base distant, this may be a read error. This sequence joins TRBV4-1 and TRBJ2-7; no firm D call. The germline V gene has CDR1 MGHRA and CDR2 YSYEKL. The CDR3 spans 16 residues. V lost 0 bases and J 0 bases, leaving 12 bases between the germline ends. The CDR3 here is CASSQELTSSSYEQYF. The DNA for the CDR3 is TGCGCCAGCAGCCAAGAACTTACCTCCAGCTCCTACGAGCAGTACTTC.

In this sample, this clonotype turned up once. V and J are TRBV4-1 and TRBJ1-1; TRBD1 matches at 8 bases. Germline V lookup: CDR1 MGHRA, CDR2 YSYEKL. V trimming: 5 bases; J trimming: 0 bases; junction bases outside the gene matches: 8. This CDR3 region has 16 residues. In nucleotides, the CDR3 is TGCGCCAGCAGCTCCCAAGGGACAGGTGTGAACACTGAAGCTTTCTTT. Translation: CASSSQGTGVNTEAFF.

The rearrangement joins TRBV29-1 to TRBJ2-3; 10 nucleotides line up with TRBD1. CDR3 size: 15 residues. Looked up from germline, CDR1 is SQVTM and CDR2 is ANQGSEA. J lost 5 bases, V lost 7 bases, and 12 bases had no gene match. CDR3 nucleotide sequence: TGCAGCGGGGATCCCCGGGACAGGGGCAGAGATACGCAGTATTTT. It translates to CSGDPRDRGRDTQYF.

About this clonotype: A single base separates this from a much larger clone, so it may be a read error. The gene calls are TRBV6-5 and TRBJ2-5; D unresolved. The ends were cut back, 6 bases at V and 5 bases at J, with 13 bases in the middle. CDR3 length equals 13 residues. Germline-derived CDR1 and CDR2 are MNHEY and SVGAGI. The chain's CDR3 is CASRFRSRETQYF. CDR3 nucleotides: TGTGCCAGCAGGTTCAGGTCGCGGGAGACCCAGTACTTC.

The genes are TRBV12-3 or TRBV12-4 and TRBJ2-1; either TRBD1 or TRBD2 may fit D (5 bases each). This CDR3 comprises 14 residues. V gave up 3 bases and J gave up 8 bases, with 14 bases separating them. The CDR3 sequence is CASSFWGRADEQFF. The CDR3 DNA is TGTGCCAGCAGTTTCTGGGGGAGAGCAGATGAGCAGTTCTTC.

CDR3 sequence reads: CSASHPQGDLNYEQYF. CDR3 DNA: TGCAGTGCTAGTCATCCTCAGGGGGACCTAAACTACGAGCAGTACTTC. The V call is TRBV20-1, the J call TRBJ2-7, with 7 bases lining up with TRBD1. CDR3 length: 16 amino acids. The germline gives CDR1 DFQATT, CDR2 SNEGSKA (reference sequence). Unmatched junction bases numbered 14, after V lost 3 bases and J lost 3 bases.

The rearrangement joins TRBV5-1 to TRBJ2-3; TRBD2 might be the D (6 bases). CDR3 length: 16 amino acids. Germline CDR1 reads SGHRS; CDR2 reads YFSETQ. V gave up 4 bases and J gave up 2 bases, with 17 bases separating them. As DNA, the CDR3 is TGCGCCAGCAGCCCCGGGAGCAGCGCATACACAGATACGCAGTATTTT. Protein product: CASSPGSSAYTDTQYF.

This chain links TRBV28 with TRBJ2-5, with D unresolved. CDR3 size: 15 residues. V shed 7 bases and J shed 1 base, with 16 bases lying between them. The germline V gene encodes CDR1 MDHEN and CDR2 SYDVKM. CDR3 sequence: CASNSPPNLQETQYF. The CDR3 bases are TGTGCCAGCAATTCCCCGCCTAACCTCCAAGAGACCCAGTACTTC. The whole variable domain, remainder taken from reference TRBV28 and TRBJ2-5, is DVKVTQSSRYLVKRTGEKVFLECVQDMDHENMFWYRQDPGLGLRLIYFSYDVKMKEKGDIPEGYSVSREKKERFSLILESASTNQTSMYLCASNSPPNLQETQYFGPGTRLLVL.

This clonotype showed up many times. This chain's CDR3 is CASSDRSDRTDEQYF. CDR3 bases: TGTGCCAGCAGCGACCGGAGTGATAGAACCGACGAGCAGTACTTC. The rearrangement joins TRBV7-6 to TRBJ2-7; D gene unclear. This CDR3 spans 15 amino acids. CDR1 and CDR2 (germline): SGHVS, FNYEAQ. Trimming cost V 5 bases and J 5 bases, with 19 bases left between them.

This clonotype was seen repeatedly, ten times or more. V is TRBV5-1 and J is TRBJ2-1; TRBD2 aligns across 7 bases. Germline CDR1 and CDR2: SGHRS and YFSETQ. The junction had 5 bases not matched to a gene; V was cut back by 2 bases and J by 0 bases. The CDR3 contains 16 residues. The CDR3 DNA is TGCGCCAGCAGCTTTTCTGGCGGGAGCTCCTACAATGAGCAGTTCTTC. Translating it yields CASSFSGGSSYNEQFF.

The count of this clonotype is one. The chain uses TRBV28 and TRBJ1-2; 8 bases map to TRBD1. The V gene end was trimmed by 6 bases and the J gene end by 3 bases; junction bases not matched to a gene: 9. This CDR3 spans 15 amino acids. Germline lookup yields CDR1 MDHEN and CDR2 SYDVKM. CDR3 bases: TGTGCCAGCAGGACCCCGGCAGGGGGCCACTATGGCTACACCTTC. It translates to CASRTPAGGHYGYTF.

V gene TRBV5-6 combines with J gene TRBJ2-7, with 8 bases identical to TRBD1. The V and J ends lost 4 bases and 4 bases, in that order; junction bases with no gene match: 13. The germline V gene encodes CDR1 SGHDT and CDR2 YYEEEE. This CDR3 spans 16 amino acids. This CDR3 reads CASSPGGQGSGYEQYF. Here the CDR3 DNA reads TGTGCCAGCAGCCCCGGTGGACAGGGATCGGGATACGAGCAGTACTTC.

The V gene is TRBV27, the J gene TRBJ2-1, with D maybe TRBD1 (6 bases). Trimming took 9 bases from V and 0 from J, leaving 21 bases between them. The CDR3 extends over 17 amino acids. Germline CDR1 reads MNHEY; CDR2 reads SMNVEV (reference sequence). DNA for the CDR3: TGTGCCAGGGGGGAACAAGGGACAACGAGCTCCTACAATGAGCAGTTCTTC. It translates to CARGEQGTTSSYNEQFF.

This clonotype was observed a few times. The CDR3 DNA is TGTGCCAGCAGTTTAAGGCCGGGCGGGGGTTACGAGCAGTACTTC. It codes for CASSLRPGGGYEQYF. V and J are TRBV12-3 or TRBV12-4 and TRBJ2-7, with 7 bases aligning to TRBD2. The CDR3 runs to 15 residues. Trimming cost V 2 bases and J 4 bases; bases outside gene matches: 8.

For the CDR3, the DNA is TGTGCCAGCAGCTTAGCGTTCGGGGAGACAGATACGCAGTATTTT. Its translation: CASSLAFGETDTQYF. The chain employs TRBV7-8 and TRBJ2-3; D is perhaps TRBD2 (5 bases). The germline V gene encodes CDR1 SGHVS and CDR2 FQNEAQ. The CDR3 is made up of 15 amino acids. V was pared by 0 bases and J by 3 bases, with 10 bases between.

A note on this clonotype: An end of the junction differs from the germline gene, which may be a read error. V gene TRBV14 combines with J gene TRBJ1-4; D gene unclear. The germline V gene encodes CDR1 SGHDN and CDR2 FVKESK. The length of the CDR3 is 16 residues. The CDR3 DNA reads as TGTGCCAGCAGCCAAGATCTCGGGATTACTAATGAAAAACGGTTTTTT. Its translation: CASSQDLGITNEKRFF.

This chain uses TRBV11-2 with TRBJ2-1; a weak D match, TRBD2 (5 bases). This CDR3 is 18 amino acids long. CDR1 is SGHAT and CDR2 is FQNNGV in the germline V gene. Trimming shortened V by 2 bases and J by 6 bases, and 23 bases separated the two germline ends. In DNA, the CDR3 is TGTGCCAGCAGCTTAAGGAAAATGCCGGGAAATCTGATCAATGAGCAGTTCTTC. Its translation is CASSLRKMPGNLINEQFF.